This T cell receptor beta chain derives from a study of blood T cells in healthy people across ages. Study-wide results and caveats: Diversity was estimated from one million T cells, and these estimates were considered underestimates. Across samples, TCR beta diversity tracked strongly with naive T cell percentage.

This clonotype was picked up a small number of times. Its matching antigen is unknown. The authors ran a second PCR of about 7 to 12 cycles using a sample-barcoded 5' primer and a J-beta primer mix. Every cDNA molecule carried a tag from a template-switch adaptor bearing 12 random nucleotides. In TCRdb, the 5' RACE reads were re-called with MiXCR into one record per CDR3 protein. The table includes 1.5 million to 2 million distinct CDR3 sequences, 28% detected once. This CDR3 is 12 amino acids long. The ends lost 6 bases at V and 7 bases at J; junction bases unmatched: 6. Germline V lookup: CDR1 SQVTM, CDR2 ANQGSEA.

The receptor comes from a woman aged 25 to 39 in good health. V gene TRBV29-1 combines with J gene TRBJ2-5, with 9 positions matching TRBD1. The sequenced sample consisted of blood. This CDR3 is CSVNRGPGTQYF. The CDR3 DNA follows: TGCAGCGTAAACAGGGGGCCTGGGACCCAGTACTTC.